This T cell receptor (beta chain) appears in the sequencing data of a study of T cell responses to AZD1222 COVID-19 vaccine. Study overall: Second-dose timings of about 4 or about 12 weeks were pooled.

Broader study findings: Mapped onto spike, vaccine-associated CD4 TCRs spanned it and were dominant at 160-218 and 743-854. Regions left unmutated in variants are reportedly the target of nearly half of spike-specific TCRs.

Sequencing used immunoSEQ multiplex PCR; TCRdb keeps in-frame clones, though not all of them. The sample has fewer than 110,000 clones, approximately 88% seen once; the top ten hold 20% to 25%. Comment on this clone: Its antigen is not known.

The input for sequencing was peripheral blood, taken on day 0 of AZD1222 vaccination. The clonotype originates from an adult in good health.

The CDR3 nucleotides are TGTGCCAGCTTTGGGGGCTCGGGTAATTCACCCCTCCACTTT. Its translation is CASFGGSGNSPLHF. V usage is TRBV28 and J usage is TRBJ1-6; tentative D call: TRBD1 (6 bases). The V gene's germline CDR1 is MDHEN and CDR2 SYDVKM. Trimming cost V 8 bases and J 6 bases, with 14 bases left between them. This CDR3 region has 14 residues.